One sample yielded the 20 T cell receptor beta chains listed below, sequenced in a study of response to subunit inactivated influenza vaccine. Each CDR3 protein is one row after TCRdb ran MiXCR on the RT-PCR reads. The sample includes roughly 500,000 distinct CDR3 sequences, 16% of them seen just once. Sequences were derived from CD4+ T cells sorted from PBMCs, sampled about 23 months after vaccination. The origin of the receptors is a man aged 50 to 75 who received an inactivated influenza vaccine.

J is TRBJ2-1 and V is TRBV20-1, with 8 bases matching TRBD2. The CDR3 contains 12 residues. CDR1 is DFQATT and CDR2 is SNEGSKA in the germline V gene (reference sequence). V was pared by 6 bases and J by 4 bases, with 2 bases of the junction left unmatched. DNA for the CDR3: TGCAGTGCCGGGAGGGGGTACAATGAGCAGTTCTTC. Encoded protein: CSAGRGYNEQFF.

The rearrangement links TRBV6-2 or TRBV6-3 to TRBJ2-6; perhaps TRBD1 as D (6 bases). V shed 3 bases and J shed 1 base, with 19 bases lying between them. CDR3 length: 19 residues. Germline CDR1 is MNHEY and CDR2 is SVGEGT. The CDR3 nucleotides read TGTGCCAGCAGTTATACATCGCGGACAGCTACGTCTGGGGCCAACGTCCTGACTTTC. Amino acid sequence: CASSYTSRTATSGANVLTF.

This rearrangement joins TRBV7-9 to TRBJ2-1; possibly TRBD1 for D (6 bases). The CDR3 totals 15 residues. From germline, CDR1 is SEHNR and CDR2 FQNEAQ (reference sequence). V lost 5 bases to trimming and J lost 2 bases, with 13 bases between them. The CDR3 coding sequence is TGTGCCAGCAGCAAAGGCAGGGGTACCTACAATGAGCAGTTCTTC. It yields the protein CASSKGRGTYNEQFF.

This clonotype was detected only a few times. Written as DNA, the CDR3 is TGCAGTGCTAGAGATCCCAGGGGGAACACAGATACGCAGTATTTT. Its protein is CSARDPRGNTDTQYF. The chain links TRBV20-1 to TRBJ2-3; 7 bases are shared with TRBD1. The CDR3 length is 15 residues. The V and J ends lost 0 bases and 2 bases, in that order; junction bases with no gene match: 5. Germline values: CDR1 DFQATT, CDR2 SNEGSKA (reference sequence).

This clonotype has ten or more counts. The chain carries TRBV12-3 or TRBV12-4 and TRBJ1-2; 9 positions match TRBD1. V was pared by 5 bases and J by 3 bases, with 7 bases of the junction left unmatched. The CDR3 consists of 15 residues. CDR3 DNA sequence: TGTGCCAGCAGTCACGGGACAGGGAGTGACTATGGCTACACCTTC. This gives the protein CASSHGTGSDYGYTF.

This clonotype was seen more than once but under ten times. The rearrangement uses TRBV14 and TRBJ2-3, with D tentatively TRBD1 or TRBD2 (6 bases each). CDR3 length: 18 amino acids. With 3 bases removed from V and 0 bases from J, the gap between germline ends came to 19 bases. Per the germline V gene, CDR1 is SGHDN and CDR2 is FVKESK. The CDR3 sequence is CASSHPRGRANSTDTQYF. CDR3 coding DNA: TGTGCCAGCAGCCATCCCCGGGGGCGGGCCAATAGCACAGATACGCAGTATTTT.

This clonotype was seen a few times. The CDR3 sequence: CAISGGARGNTEAFF. The CDR3 nucleotides read TGTGCCATCAGTGGGGGGGCGCGGGGAAACACTGAAGCTTTCTTT. V gene TRBV10-3 combines with J gene TRBJ1-1; tentatively, D is TRBD1 (6 bases). Germline-derived CDR1 and CDR2 are ENHRY and SYGVKD. The CDR3 loop spans 15 amino acids. V shed 4 bases and J shed 2 bases, with 14 bases lying between them.

This clonotype was seen more than once but under ten times. The chain has TRBV20-1 and TRBJ1-2, with D possibly being TRBD1 (6 bases). This CDR3 has 12 residues. Germline-derived CDR1 and CDR2 are DFQATT and SNEGSKA (reference sequence). V shed 6 bases and J shed 2 bases, with 10 bases lying between them. The CDR3 sequence: CSATGQNYGYTF. CDR3 sequence (DNA): TGCAGTGCGACCGGACAGAACTATGGCTACACCTTC.

This clonotype was picked up many times. The genes are TRBV24-1 and TRBJ2-1, with no clear D. CDR1 and CDR2 from the germline V gene are KGHDR and SFDVKD. This CDR3 has 14 residues. The V end was cut by 6 bases, the J end by 5 bases, with 13 bases between. The CDR3 coding sequence is TGTGCCACCAGTCCTGACGGAACCAACAATGAGCAGTTCTTC. It translates to CATSPDGTNNEQFF.

V usage is TRBV5-1 and J usage is TRBJ2-3; D tentatively reads TRBD1 or TRBD2 (5 bases each). The CDR3 loop spans 16 amino acids. The V and J ends lost 0 bases and 2 bases respectively, with 13 bases between them. Germline V gene lookup returns CDR1 SGHRS and CDR2 YFSETQ. The CDR3 loop reads CASSLAVGRVTDTQYF. CDR3 in DNA: TGCGCCAGCAGCTTGGCTGTGGGACGGGTCACAGATACGCAGTATTTT.

This clonotype was seen at least ten times. V gene TRBV20-1 combines with J gene TRBJ2-2, with unresolved D. V was clipped by 3 bases and J by 1 base, with 9 bases between them. The CDR3 sequence is 14 residues long. Germline V gene lookup returns CDR1 DFQATT and CDR2 SNEGSKA (reference sequence). The CDR3 protein is CSARGGGNTGELFF. CDR3 DNA: TGCAGTGCTAGGGGCGGTGGGAACACCGGGGAGCTGTTTTTT.

This clonotype occurred once. The chain carries TRBV6-1 and TRBJ2-3; no clear D. The CDR3 spans 14 residues. V lost 2 bases and J lost 5, with 11 bases in between. Per the germline V gene, CDR1 is MNHNS and CDR2 is SASEGT. CDR3 sequence reads: CASSEFGRKDTQYF. The CDR3 DNA reads TGTGCCAGCAGTGAATTCGGACGGAAAGATACGCAGTATTTT.

This chain links TRBV3-1 with TRBJ2-7, with a weak D call TRBD2 (5 bases). Germline CDR1 reads LGHDT; CDR2 reads YNNKEL (reference sequence). V was clipped by 8 bases and J by 5 bases, with 7 bases between them. The CDR3 runs to 10 residues. For the CDR3, the DNA is TGTGCCAGCGGGGAGAACGAGCAGTACTTC. Translated: CASGENEQYF.

In its sample, this clonotype was seen a few times. The chain recombines TRBV5-8 with TRBJ1-1; D not certain. Germline CDR1 and CDR2: SGHTS and YDEGEE. Trimming left V 2 bases short and J 7 bases short, with 12 bases between. The CDR3 has 13 residues. CDR3 nucleotide sequence: TGTGCCAGCAGCTTAGTTTATTGGCGTGAAGCTTTCTTT. It is translated as CASSLVYWREAFF.

The CDR3 protein is CASSRRDSGNTIYF. CDR3 sequence (DNA): TGTGCCAGCAGCCGACGGGACTCTGGAAACACCATATATTTT. V gene TRBV3-1 combines with J gene TRBJ1-3; D is uncertain. Germline V lookup: CDR1 LGHDT, CDR2 YNNKEL (reference sequence). This CDR3 is built from 14 residues. V was trimmed by 4 bases and J by 0 bases, leaving 7 bases between them.

This clonotype was counted between two and nine times. The V gene is TRBV7-2, the J gene TRBJ1-1; TRBD1 matches 7 bases. This CDR3 contains 15 residues. Germline V lookup: CDR1 SGHTA, CDR2 FQGNSA. V was pared by 5 bases and J by 0 bases, with 6 bases of the junction left unmatched. CDR3 in DNA: TGTGCCAGCAGCCCACAGGGGTTGATGAACACTGAAGCTTTCTTT. Encoded protein: CASSPQGLMNTEAFF.

The chain is built from TRBV20-1 and TRBJ1-5; D not certain. The V gene's germline CDR1 is DFQATT and CDR2 SNEGSKA (reference sequence). This CDR3 spans 14 amino acids. V was cut by 0 bases and J by 6 bases, with 12 bases left in between. The CDR3 coding sequence is TGCAGTGCTAGAGATCCTACCGGAGGTCAGCCCCAGCATTTT. It encodes CSARDPTGGQPQHF.

The V call is TRBV2, the J call TRBJ1-6, with D perhaps TRBD1 (5 bases). Germline V gene data show CDR1 as SNHLY and CDR2 as FYNNEI. The CDR3 consists of 14 residues. Deletions cut 8 bases from V and 5 bases from J, with 13 bases between. The CDR3 nucleotides are TGTGCCAGCCGGGCAGGGAGGAATAATTCACCCCTCCACTTT. Its protein is CASRAGRNNSPLHF.

The chain combines TRBV5-1 with TRBJ1-1; D ambiguous. The length of the CDR3 is 13 residues. Trimming took off 4 bases at V and 4 bases at J, with 11 bases between the two ends. The V gene's germline CDR1 is SGHRS and CDR2 YFSETQ. The CDR3 DNA is TGCGCCAGCAGCATAAGCGGACGCACTGAAGCTTTCTTT. It translates to CASSISGRTEAFF. The full variable domain, rest sourced from reference TRBV5-1 and TRBJ1-1, is KAGVTQTPRYLIKTRGQQVTLSCSPISGHRSVSWYQQTPGQGLQFLFEYFSETQRNKGNFPGRFSGRQFSNSRSEMNVSTLELGDSALYLCASSISGRTEAFFGQGTRLTVV.

This clonotype was counted at least ten times. CDR3 loop: CASSPETSGELFF. Written as DNA, the CDR3 is TGCGCCAGCAGCCCGGAGACATCCGGGGAGCTGTTTTTT. The chain couples TRBV4-3 to TRBJ2-2; D is unclear. The CDR3 runs 13 residues. Germline assignment: CDR1 LGHNA and CDR2 YSLEER. Trimming shortened V by 4 bases and J by 6 bases, and 9 bases separated the two germline ends.